This TCR beta chain was profiled in a study of blood T cell repertoires in COVID-19. Overall study: Sources were T cells, B-cell-depleted T cells, or PBMCs; the material itself was cDNA or gDNA.

Between the trimmed V and J ends, which lost 5 bases and 4 bases, there was a span of 14 bases. The CDR3 is 14 amino acids. CDR1 is SGHVS, CDR2 FQNEAQ, per germline. As handled by the study authors: Estimation of nucleated cell counts relied on the amplification of reference gene primers. Assay used: immunoSEQ multiplex PCR; TCRdb lists only in-frame clones, some missing. Clone size and the V and J calls come from that table; the DNA yielded D and trimming. Of around 170,000 clones in the sample, around 80% were seen once. The rearrangement joins TRBV7-8 to TRBJ2-5; the D is unclear. The sample comprised peripheral blood. This clonotype was sampled from a woman older than 75 with COVID-19, enrolled during active disease. CDR3 DNA: TGTGCCAGCAGCGTAGTTCTAGGCGGAGAGACCCAGTACTTC. It translates to CASSVVLGGETQYF.